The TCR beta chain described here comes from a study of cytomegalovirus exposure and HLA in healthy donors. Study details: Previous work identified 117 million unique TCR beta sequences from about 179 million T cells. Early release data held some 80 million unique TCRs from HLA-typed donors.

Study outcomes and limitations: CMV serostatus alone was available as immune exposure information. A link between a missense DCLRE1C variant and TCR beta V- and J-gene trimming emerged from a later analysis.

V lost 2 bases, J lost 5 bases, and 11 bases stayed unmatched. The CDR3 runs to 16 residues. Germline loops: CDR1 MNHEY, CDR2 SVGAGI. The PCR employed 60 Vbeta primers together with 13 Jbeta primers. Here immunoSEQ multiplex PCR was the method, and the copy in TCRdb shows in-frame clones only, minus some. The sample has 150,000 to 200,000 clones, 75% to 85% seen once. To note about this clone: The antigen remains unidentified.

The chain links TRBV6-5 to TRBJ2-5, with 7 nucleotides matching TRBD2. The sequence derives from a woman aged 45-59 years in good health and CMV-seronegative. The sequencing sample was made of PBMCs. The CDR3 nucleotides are TGTGCCAGCAGTTACGTCCGGGACTATCTCTCCGAGACCCAGTACTTC. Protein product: CASSYVRDYLSETQYF.